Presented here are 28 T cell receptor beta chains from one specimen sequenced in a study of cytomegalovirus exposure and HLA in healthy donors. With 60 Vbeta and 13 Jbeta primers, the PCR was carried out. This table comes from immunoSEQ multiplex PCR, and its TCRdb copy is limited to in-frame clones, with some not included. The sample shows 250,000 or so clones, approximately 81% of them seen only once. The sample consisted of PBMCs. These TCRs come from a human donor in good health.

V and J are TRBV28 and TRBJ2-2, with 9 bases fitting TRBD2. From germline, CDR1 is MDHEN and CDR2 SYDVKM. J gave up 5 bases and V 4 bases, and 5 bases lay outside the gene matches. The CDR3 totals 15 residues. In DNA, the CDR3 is TGTGCCAGCAGTTCGCGGGGACTAGCAACCGGGGAGCTGTTTTTT. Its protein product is CASSSRGLATGELFF.

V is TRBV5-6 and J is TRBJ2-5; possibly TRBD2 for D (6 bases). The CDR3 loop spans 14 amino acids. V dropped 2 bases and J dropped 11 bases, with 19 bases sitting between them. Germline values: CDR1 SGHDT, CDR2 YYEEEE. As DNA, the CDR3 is TGTGCCAGCAGCTTACGGGCCACCTCTCGGGAGCAGTACTTC. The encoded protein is CASSLRATSREQYF.

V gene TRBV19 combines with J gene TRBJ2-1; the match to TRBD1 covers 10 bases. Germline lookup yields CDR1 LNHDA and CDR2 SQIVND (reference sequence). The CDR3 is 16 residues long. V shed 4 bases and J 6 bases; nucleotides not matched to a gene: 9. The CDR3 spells CASSTYRDRGFNEQFF. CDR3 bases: TGTGCCAGTAGTACGTACCGGGACAGGGGATTCAATGAGCAGTTCTTC.

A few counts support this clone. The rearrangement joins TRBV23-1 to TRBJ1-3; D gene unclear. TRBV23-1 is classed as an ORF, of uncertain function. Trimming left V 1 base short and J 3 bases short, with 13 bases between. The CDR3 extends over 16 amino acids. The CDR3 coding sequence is TGCGCCAGCAGTCAATTTGAGGGTAGGGTTGGAAACACCATATATTTT. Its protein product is CASSQFEGRVGNTIYF.

The CDR3 DNA sequence: TGTGCCAGCAGCTCAAGGGATAAGCGGGAGGCTTACAATGAGCAGTTCTTC. Amino acid sequence: CASSSRDKREAYNEQFF. The J gene is TRBJ2-1, the V gene TRBV7-9; 9 bases align to TRBD2. Unmatched junction bases numbered 11, after V lost 4 bases and J lost 4 bases. This CDR3 region has 17 residues. Germline CDR1 and CDR2: SEHNR and FQNEAQ (reference sequence).

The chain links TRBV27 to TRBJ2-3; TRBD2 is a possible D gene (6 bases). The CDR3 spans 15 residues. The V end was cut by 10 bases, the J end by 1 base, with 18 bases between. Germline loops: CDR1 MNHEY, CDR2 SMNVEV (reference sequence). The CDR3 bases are TGTGCCATTTTCGAAGGCAGGGAGGGCACAGATACGCAGTATTTT. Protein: CAIFEGREGTDTQYF.

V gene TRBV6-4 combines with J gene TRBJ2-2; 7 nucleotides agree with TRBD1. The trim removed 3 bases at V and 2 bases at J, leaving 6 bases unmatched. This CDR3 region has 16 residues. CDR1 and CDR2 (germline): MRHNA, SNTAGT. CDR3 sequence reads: CASSEKGAHNTGELFF. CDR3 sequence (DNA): TGTGCCAGCAGTGAGAAGGGGGCTCATAACACCGGGGAGCTGTTTTTT.

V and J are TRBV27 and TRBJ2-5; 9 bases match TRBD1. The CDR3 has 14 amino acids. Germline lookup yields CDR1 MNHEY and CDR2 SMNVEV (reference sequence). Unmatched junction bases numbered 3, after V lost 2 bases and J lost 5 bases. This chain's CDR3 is CASSLDRGWETQYF. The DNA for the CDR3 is TGTGCCAGCAGTTTAGACAGGGGGTGGGAGACCCAGTACTTC.

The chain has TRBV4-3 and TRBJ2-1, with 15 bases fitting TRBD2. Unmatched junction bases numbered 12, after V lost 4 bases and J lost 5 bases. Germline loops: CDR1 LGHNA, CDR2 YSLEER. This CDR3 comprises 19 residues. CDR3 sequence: CASSLYTGLAGGGDNEQFF. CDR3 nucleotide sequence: TGCGCCAGCAGCCTTTACACGGGACTAGCGGGAGGAGGGGACAATGAGCAGTTCTTC.

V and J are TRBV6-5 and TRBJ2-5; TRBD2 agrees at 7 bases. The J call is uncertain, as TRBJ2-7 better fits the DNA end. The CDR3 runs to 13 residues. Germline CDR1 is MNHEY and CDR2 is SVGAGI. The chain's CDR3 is CASSPRTSYEQYF. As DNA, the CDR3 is TGTGCCAGCAGCCCTCGGACTAGCTACGAGCAGTACTTC.

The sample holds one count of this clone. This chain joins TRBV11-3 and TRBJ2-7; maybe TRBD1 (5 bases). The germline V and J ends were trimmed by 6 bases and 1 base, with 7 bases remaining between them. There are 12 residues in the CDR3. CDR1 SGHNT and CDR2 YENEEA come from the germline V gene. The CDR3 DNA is TGTGCCAGCAGTACAGGATCCTACGAGCAGTACTTC. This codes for CASSTGSYEQYF.

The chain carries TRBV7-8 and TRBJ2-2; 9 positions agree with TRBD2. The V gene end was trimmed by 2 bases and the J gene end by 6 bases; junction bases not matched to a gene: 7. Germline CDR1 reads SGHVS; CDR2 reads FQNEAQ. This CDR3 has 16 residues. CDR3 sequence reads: CASSLSSGILAGELFF. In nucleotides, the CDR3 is TGTGCCAGCAGCTTATCTAGCGGGATATTGGCCGGGGAGCTGTTTTTT.

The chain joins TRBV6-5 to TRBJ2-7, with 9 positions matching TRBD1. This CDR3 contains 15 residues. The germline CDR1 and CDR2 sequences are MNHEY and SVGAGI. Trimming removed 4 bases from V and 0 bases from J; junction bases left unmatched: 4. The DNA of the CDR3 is TGTGCCAGCAGTTTCGACAGGGGGATCTCCTACGAGCAGTACTTC. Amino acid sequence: CASSFDRGISYEQYF.

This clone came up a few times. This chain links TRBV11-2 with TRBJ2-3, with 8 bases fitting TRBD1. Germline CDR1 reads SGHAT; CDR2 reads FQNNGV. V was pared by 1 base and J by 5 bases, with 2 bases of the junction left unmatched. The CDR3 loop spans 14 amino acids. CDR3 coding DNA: TGTGCCAGCAGCTTAGGGACAGGGCTAGATACGCAGTATTTT. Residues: CASSLGTGLDTQYF. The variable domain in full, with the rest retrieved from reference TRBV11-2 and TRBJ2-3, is EAGVAQSPRYKIIEKRQSVAFWCNPISGHATLYWYQQILGQGPKLLIQFQNNGVVDDSQLPKDRFSAERLKGVDSTLKIQPAKLEDSAVYLCASSLGTGLDTQYFGPGTRLTVL.

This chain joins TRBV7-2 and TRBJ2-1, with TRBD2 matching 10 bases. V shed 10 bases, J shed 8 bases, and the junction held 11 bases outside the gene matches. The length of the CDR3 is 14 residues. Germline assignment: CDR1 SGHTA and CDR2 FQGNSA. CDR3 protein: CATLLAGDRYEQFF. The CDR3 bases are TGTGCCACCCTTCTAGCGGGAGATAGGTATGAGCAGTTCTTC.

The CDR3 reads CASSLAGSSYEQYF. CDR3 DNA: TGTGCCAGCAGCCTAGCGGGTAGCTCCTACGAGCAGTACTTC. The gene calls are TRBV6-5 and TRBJ2-7; 8 bases match TRBD2. CDR1 is MNHEY and CDR2 is SVGAGI in the germline V gene. The CDR3 length is 14 residues. V trimming: 6 bases; J trimming: 0 bases; junction bases outside the gene matches: 4.

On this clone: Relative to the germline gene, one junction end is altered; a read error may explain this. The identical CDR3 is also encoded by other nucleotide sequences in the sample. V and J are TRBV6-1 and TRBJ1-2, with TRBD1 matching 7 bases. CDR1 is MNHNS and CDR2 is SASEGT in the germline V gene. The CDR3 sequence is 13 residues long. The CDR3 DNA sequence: TGCGCCAGCAGTGACAGGGCCATTCATGGCTACACCTTC. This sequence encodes CASSDRAIHGYTF.

CDR3: CAGQGGTDTQYF. The CDR3 nucleotides read TGTGCCGGCCAGGGCGGCACAGATACGCAGTATTTT. The chain is built from TRBV21-1 and TRBJ2-3; whether TRBD1, the table's D call, matches the DNA was not checked. TRBV21-1 counts as a pseudogene. The CDR3 length is 12 residues.

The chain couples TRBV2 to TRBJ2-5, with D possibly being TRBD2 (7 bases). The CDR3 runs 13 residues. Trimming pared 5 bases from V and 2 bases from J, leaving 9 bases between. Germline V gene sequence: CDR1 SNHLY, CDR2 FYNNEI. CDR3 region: CASSKGGQETQYF. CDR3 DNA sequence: TGTGCCAGCAGTAAGGGGGGGCAAGAGACCCAGTACTTC. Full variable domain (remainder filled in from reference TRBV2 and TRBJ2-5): EPEVTQTPSHQVTQMGQEVILRCVPISNHLYFYWYRQILGQKVEFLVSFYNNEISEKSEIFDDQFSVERPDGSNFTLKIRSTKLEDSAMYFCASSKGGQETQYFGPGTRLLVL.

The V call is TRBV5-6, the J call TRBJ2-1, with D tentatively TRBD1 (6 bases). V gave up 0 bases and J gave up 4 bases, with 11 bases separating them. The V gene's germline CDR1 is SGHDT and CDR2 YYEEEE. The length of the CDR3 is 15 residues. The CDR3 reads CASSLVVDRYNEQFF. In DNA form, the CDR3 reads TGTGCCAGCAGCTTGGTGGTTGACAGGTACAATGAGCAGTTCTTC.

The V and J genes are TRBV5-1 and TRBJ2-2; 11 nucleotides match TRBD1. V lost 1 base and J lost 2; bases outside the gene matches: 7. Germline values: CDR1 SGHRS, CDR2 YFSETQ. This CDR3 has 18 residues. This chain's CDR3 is CASSLSGQGARNTGELFF. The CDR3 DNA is TGCGCCAGCAGCTTGAGCGGACAGGGGGCGCGAAACACCGGGGAGCTGTTTTTT. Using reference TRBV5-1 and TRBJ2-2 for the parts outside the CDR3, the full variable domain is KAGVTQTPRYLIKTRGQQVTLSCSPISGHRSVSWYQQTPGQGLQFLFEYFSETQRNKGNFPGRFSGRQFSNSRSEMNVSTLELGDSALYLCASSLSGQGARNTGELFFGEGSRLTVL.

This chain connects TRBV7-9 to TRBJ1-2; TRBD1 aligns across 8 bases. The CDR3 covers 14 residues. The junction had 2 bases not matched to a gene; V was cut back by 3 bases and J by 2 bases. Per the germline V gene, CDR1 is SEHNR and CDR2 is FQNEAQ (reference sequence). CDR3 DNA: TGTGCCAGCAGCTTCGACAGGGGAAACTATGGCTACACCTTC. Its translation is CASSFDRGNYGYTF. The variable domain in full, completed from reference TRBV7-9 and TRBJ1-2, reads DTGVSQNPRHKITKRGQNVTFRCDPISEHNRLYWYRQTLGQGPEFLTYFQNEAQLEKSRLLSDRFSAERPKGSFSTLEIQRTEQGDSAMYLCASSFDRGNYGYTFGSGTRLTVV.

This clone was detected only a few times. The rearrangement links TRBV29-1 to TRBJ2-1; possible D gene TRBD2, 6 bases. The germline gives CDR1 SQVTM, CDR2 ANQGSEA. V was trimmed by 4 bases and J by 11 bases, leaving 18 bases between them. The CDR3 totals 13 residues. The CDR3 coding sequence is TGCAGCGTTGGAGGGCAGGAGGGGAGGAAGCAGTTCTTC. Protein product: CSVGGQEGRKQFF.

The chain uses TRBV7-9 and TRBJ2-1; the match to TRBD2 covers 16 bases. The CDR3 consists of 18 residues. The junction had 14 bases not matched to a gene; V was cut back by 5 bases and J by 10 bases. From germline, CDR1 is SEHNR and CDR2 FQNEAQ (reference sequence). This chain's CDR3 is CASSRTLAGLAGGKEQFF. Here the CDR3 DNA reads TGTGCCAGCAGCCGGACACTAGCGGGACTAGCGGGAGGGAAAGAGCAGTTCTTC.

The DNA for the CDR3 is TGTGCCAGCAAGAAAACAGGGTATGCAGATACGCAGTATTTT. It specifies CASKKTGYADTQYF. J is TRBJ2-3 and V is TRBV6-6, with a tentative D call TRBD1 (6 bases). This CDR3 region has 14 residues. CDR1 is MNHNY, CDR2 SVGAGI, per germline (reference sequence). The ends were cut back, 7 bases at V and 4 bases at J, with 15 bases in the middle.

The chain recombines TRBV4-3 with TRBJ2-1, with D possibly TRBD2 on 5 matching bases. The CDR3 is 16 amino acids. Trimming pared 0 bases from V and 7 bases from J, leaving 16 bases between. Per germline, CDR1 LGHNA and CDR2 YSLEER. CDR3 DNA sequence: TGCGCCAGCAGCCAAGATTGGCGGGCGCATGGGAATGAGCAGTTCTTC. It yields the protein CASSQDWRAHGNEQFF.

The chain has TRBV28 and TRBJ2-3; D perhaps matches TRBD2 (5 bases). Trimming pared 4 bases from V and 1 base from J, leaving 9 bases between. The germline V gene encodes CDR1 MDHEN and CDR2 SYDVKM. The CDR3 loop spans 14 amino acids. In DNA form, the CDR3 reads TGTGCCAGCAGTTCCCCCGGGGGCACAGATACGCAGTATTTT. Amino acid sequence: CASSSPGGTDTQYF.

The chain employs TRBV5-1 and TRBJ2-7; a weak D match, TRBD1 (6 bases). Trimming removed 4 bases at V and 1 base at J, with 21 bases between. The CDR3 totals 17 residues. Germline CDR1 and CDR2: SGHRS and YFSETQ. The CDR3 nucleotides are TGCGCCAGCAGCCACCTAACAGGGCAGGTGGTGTCCTACGAGCAGTACTTC. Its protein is CASSHLTGQVVSYEQYF.